Presented here are 13 T cell receptor beta chains from one specimen sequenced in a study of blood T cell repertoires in COVID-19. Clones were read by immunoSEQ multiplex PCR, and TCRdb kept only the in-frame ones, dropping some. The sample carries tens of thousands of clones, 79% recorded once. The specimen sequenced was peripheral blood. The source of these receptors is a man aged 55 to 70 with active or convalescent COVID-19.

This rearrangement joins TRBV3-1 (or the pseudogene TRBV3-2) to TRBJ2-1, with D possibly TRBD2 on 6 matching bases. CDR3 length: 14 residues. Trimming pared 2 bases from V and 6 bases from J, leaving 11 bases between. Germline lookup yields CDR1 LGHDT and CDR2 YNNKEL (reference sequence). This chain's CDR3 is CASSQMGGGNEQFF. The CDR3 DNA follows: TGTGCCAGCAGCCAAATGGGGGGAGGCAATGAGCAGTTCTTC.

The J gene is TRBJ2-1, the V gene TRBV12-3 or TRBV12-4; 7 nucleotides agree with TRBD1. J was trimmed by 4 bases and V by 5 bases; bases with no gene match: 2. This CDR3 has 13 amino acids. The CDR3 reads CASSGGQYNEQFF. DNA for the CDR3: TGTGCCAGCAGTGGGGGACAGTACAATGAGCAGTTCTTC.

The V call is TRBV6-5, the J call TRBJ2-5; D not resolved. The CDR3 spans 14 residues. Germline V gene sequence: CDR1 MNHEY, CDR2 SVGAGI. Trimming took 0 bases from V and 5 from J, leaving 10 bases between them. CDR3 region: CASSYSNSPETQYF. The CDR3 DNA is TGTGCCAGCAGTTACTCGAACAGTCCGGAGACCCAGTACTTC.

The V and J genes are TRBV2 and TRBJ2-1; 7 nucleotides match TRBD1. Per germline, CDR1 SNHLY and CDR2 FYNNEI. V trimming: 1 base; J trimming: 7 bases; junction bases outside the gene matches: 7. CDR3 length: 15 residues. The CDR3 protein is CASSEEGQQGNEQFF. CDR3 DNA: TGTGCCAGCAGTGAAGAGGGACAACAGGGGAATGAGCAGTTCTTC. Variable domain in full (rest from reference TRBV2 and TRBJ2-1): EPEVTQTPSHQVTQMGQEVILRCVPISNHLYFYWYRQILGQKVEFLVSFYNNEISEKSEIFDDQFSVERPDGSNFTLKIRSTKLEDSAMYFCASSEEGQQGNEQFFGPGTRLTVL.

The chain links TRBV4-2 to TRBJ2-7; weak D call: TRBD1 (6 bases). V lost 3 bases, J lost 2 bases, and 14 bases lay in between. Germline CDR1 is LGHNA and CDR2 is YNFKEQ. This CDR3 region has 15 residues. CDR3 sequence (DNA): TGTGCCAGCAGCCAGATCCGGGACACCGCCTACGAGCAGTACTTC. It specifies CASSQIRDTAYEQYF.

The rearrangement joins TRBV7-2 to TRBJ1-1; no clear D gene. CDR3 size: 17 residues. The V end was cut by 3 bases, the J end by 1 base, with 18 bases between. CDR1 is SGHTA, CDR2 FQGNSA, per germline. The CDR3 sequence: CASSFAPVREGNTEAFF. The CDR3 nucleotides read TGTGCCAGCAGCTTTGCACCGGTGAGGGAGGGGAACACTGAAGCTTTCTTT.

The chain combines TRBV5-1 with TRBJ2-2, with 7 bases identical to TRBD1. The CDR3 runs 16 residues. Trimming at V came to 3 bases and at J to 6 bases, leaving 11 bases not matched to a gene. The germline V gene has CDR1 SGHRS and CDR2 YFSETQ. As DNA, the CDR3 is TGCGCCAGCAGCTCCACGCCGGGACAGTTTTCCGGGGAGCTGTTTTTT. This translates into CASSSTPGQFSGELFF.

The chain joins TRBV5-6 to TRBJ2-5; TRBD2 matches 14 bases. V lost 6 bases and J lost 5; bases outside the gene matches: 9. The length of the CDR3 is 16 residues. CDR1 and CDR2 (germline): SGHDT, YYEEEE. The CDR3, as DNA: TGTGCCAGCAAGGGACTAGCGGGGGTCTCAGCGGAGACCCAGTACTTC. It is translated as CASKGLAGVSAETQYF.

V and J are TRBV10-1 and TRBJ1-2; unclear D gene. Germline CDR1 is WNHNN and CDR2 is SYGVQD (reference sequence). This CDR3 comprises 13 residues. Trimming pared 4 bases from V and 10 bases from J, leaving 16 bases between. The CDR3 sequence is CASSVNRAAPYTF. The CDR3 coding sequence is TGCGCCAGCAGTGTTAACAGAGCAGCCCCCTACACCTTC.

This rearrangement joins TRBV5-1 to TRBJ2-7, with 11 bases lining up with TRBD2. CDR3 size: 15 residues. The V gene end was trimmed by 4 bases and the J gene end by 0 bases; junction bases not matched to a gene: 3. Looked up from germline, CDR1 is SGHRS and CDR2 is YFSETQ. CDR3 in amino acids: CASSETSGVSYEQYF. CDR3 coding DNA: TGCGCCAGCAGCGAGACTAGCGGGGTCTCCTACGAGCAGTACTTC.

This rearrangement joins TRBV7-8 to TRBJ2-7, with D perhaps TRBD2 (5 bases). From germline, CDR1 is SGHVS and CDR2 FQNEAQ. The V end was cut by 7 bases, the J end by 1 base, with 14 bases between. The CDR3 sequence is 14 residues long. CDR3 region: CASIKTEGSYEQYF. CDR3 nucleotide sequence: TGTGCCAGCATCAAAACAGAGGGATCCTACGAGCAGTACTTC.

This clone was recorded a few times. This chain connects TRBV19 to TRBJ1-1; D perhaps matches TRBD1 (6 bases). V dropped 8 bases and J dropped 3 bases, with 13 bases sitting between them. Germline V lookup: CDR1 LNHDA, CDR2 SQIVND (reference sequence). CDR3 length: 13 amino acids. For the CDR3, the DNA is TGTGCCAGTCTGGCAGGGGCGTACACTGAAGCTTTCTTT. Its protein is CASLAGAYTEAFF.

The count of this clone is one. The CDR3 nucleotides read TGCGCCAGCAGCTTGGGGGACAGCACCTTCCAAGAGACCCAGTACTTC. Protein sequence: CASSLGDSTFQETQYF. This rearrangement joins TRBV5-1 to TRBJ2-5; TRBD1 matches at 7 bases. V trimming: 0 bases; J trimming: 1 base; junction bases outside the gene matches: 6. The CDR3 loop spans 16 amino acids. Germline V gives CDR1 SGHRS, CDR2 YFSETQ.